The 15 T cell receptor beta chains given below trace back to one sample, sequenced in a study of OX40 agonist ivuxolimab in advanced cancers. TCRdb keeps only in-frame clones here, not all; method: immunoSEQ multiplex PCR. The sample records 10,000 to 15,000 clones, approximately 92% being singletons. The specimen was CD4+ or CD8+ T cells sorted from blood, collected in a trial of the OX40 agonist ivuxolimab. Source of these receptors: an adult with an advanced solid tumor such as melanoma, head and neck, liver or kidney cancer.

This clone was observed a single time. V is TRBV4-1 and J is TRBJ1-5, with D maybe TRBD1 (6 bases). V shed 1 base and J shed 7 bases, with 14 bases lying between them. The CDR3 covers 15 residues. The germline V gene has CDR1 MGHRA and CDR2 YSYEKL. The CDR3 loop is CASSQVLGGGQPQHF. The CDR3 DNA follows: TGCGCCAGCAGCCAAGTATTGGGGGGCGGCCAGCCCCAGCATTTT.

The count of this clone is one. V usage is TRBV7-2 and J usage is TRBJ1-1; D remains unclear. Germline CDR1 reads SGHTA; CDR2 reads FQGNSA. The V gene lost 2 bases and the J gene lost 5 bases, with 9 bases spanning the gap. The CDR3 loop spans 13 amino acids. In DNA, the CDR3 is TGTGCCAGCAGCTTACCCGGAACGACTGAAGCTTTCTTT. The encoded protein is CASSLPGTTEAFF.

DNA of the CDR3: TGTGCCACCACAAGACAGGGAACGTCGCGCTCGGGTGGTGCCGGGGAGCTGTTTTTT. This translates into CATTRQGTSRSGGAGELFF. The J gene is TRBJ2-2, the V gene TRBV15; 7 bases fit TRBD1. The CDR3 is 19 residues long. Germline trimming cut 7 bases from V and 6 bases from J; bases unmatched to any gene: 23. Per the germline V gene, CDR1 is LNHNV and CDR2 is YYDKDF (reference sequence).

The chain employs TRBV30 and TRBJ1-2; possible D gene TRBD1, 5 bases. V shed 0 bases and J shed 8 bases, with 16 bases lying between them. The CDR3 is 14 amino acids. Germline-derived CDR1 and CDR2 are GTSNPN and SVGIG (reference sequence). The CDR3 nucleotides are TGTGCCTGGAGTGTCAGGGCTTCGGGTAGAGGCTACACCTTC. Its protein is CAWSVRASGRGYTF.

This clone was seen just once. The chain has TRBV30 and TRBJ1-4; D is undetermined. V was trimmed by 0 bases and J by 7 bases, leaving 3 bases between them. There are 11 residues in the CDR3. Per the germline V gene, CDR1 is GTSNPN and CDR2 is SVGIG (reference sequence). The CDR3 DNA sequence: TGTGCCTGGAGTGTTCGTGAAAAACTGTTTTTT. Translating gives CAWSVREKLFF.

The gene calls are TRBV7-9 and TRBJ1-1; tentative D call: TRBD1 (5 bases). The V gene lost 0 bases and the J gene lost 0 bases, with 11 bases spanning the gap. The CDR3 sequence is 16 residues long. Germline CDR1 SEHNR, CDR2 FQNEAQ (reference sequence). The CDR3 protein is CASSLAGGAMNTEAFF. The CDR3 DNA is TGTGCCAGCAGCTTAGCCGGCGGGGCCATGAACACTGAAGCTTTCTTT.

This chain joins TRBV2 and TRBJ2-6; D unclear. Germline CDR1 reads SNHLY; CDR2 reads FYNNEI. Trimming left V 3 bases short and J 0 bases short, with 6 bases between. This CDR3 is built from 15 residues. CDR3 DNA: TGTGCCAGCAGTGACGGTGGCTCTGGGGCCAACGTCCTGACTTTC. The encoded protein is CASSDGGSGANVLTF.

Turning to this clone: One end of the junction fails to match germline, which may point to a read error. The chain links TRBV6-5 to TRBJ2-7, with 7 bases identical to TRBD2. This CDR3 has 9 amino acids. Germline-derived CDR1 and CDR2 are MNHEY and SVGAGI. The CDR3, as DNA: TGTGCCAGCGGGAGGGGAGAGAACTTC. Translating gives CASGRGENF.

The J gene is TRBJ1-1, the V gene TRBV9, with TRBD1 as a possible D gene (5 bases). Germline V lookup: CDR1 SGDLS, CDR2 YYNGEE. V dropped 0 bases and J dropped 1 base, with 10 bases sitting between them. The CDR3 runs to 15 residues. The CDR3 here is CASSVEGSGNTEAFF. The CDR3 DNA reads TGTGCCAGCAGCGTAGAGGGGTCAGGGAACACTGAAGCTTTCTTT.

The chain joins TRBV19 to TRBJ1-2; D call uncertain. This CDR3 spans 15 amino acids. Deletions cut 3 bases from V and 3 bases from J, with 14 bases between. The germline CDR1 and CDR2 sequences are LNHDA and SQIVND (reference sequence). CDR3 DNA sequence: TGTGCCAGTAGTATTTCCATTAGTGACTACTATGGCTACACCTTC. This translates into CASSISISDYYGYTF.

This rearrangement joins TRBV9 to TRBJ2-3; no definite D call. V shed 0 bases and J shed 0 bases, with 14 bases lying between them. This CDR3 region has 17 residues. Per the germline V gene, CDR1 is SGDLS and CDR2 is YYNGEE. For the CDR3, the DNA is TGTGCCAGCAGCGTAGATTTCGGATCCTCTAGCACAGATACGCAGTATTTT. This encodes CASSVDFGSSSTDTQYF.

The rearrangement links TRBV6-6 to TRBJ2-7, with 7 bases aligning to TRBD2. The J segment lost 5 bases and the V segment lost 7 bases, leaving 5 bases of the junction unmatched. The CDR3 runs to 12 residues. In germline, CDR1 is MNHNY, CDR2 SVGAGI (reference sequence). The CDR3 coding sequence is TGTGCCAGCACCTTCGGGGGGAACGAGCAGTACTTC. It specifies CASTFGGNEQYF.

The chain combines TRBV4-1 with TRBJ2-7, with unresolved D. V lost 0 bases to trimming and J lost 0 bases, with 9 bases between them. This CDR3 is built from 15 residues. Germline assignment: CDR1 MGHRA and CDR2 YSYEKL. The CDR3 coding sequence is TGCGCCAGCAGCCAAGAAGAGAAAACCTCCTACGAGCAGTACTTC. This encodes CASSQEEKTSYEQYF.

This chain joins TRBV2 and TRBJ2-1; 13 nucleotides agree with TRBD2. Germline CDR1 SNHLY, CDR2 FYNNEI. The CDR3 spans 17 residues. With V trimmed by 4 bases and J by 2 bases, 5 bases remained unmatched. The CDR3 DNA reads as TGTGCCAGCAGTGCGACTAGCGGGGGGACTGCCTACAATGAGCAGTTCTTC. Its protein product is CASSATSGGTAYNEQFF.

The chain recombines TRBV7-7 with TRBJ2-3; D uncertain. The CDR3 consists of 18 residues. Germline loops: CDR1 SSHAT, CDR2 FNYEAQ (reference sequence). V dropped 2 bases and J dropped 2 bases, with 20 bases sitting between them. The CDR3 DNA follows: TGTGCCAGCAGCTTAAGGGATGGGCCTCCCACCCCCACAGATACGCAGTATTTT. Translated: CASSLRDGPPTPTDTQYF. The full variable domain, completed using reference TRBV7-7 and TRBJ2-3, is GAGVSQSPRYKVTKRGQDVTLRCDPISSHATLYWYQQALGQGPEFLTYFNYEAQPDKSGLPSDRFSAERPEGSISTLTIQRTEQRDSAMYRCASSLRDGPPTPTDTQYFGPGTRLTVL.